Below, 25 T cell receptor beta chains from the same sample are listed, as sequenced in a study of T cells after yellow fever vaccination. TCRdb re-called the 5' RACE reads through MiXCR, storing one row per CDR3 protein. Found here are about 500,000 distinct CDR3 sequences, roughly 17% of them singletons; the top ten hold roughly 17%. This specimen consisted of PBMCs, obtained 5 days after the first yellow fever vaccination. These receptors originate from a man aged 18 to 30 who received the YFV17D yellow fever vaccine.

This clonotype was observed a single time. The rearrangement uses TRBV7-6 and TRBJ1-5; no clear D gene. V shed 2 bases and J shed 0 bases, with 14 bases lying between them. The CDR3 runs to 17 residues. Germline V gene data show CDR1 as SGHVS and CDR2 as FNYEAQ. The CDR3 loop reads CASSLWPGYYSNQPQHF. The CDR3 nucleotides are TGTGCCAGCAGCTTATGGCCGGGTTACTATAGCAATCAGCCCCAGCATTTT.

This chain joins TRBV7-9 and TRBJ2-2; no clear D. The V gene's germline CDR1 is SEHNR and CDR2 FQNEAQ (reference sequence). CDR3 size: 13 residues. The germline V and J ends were trimmed by 7 bases and 6 bases, with 12 bases remaining between them. The chain's CDR3 is CASTRAGPGELFF. CDR3 coding DNA: TGTGCCAGCACGAGAGCAGGTCCCGGGGAGCTGTTTTTT.

This CDR3 is CASSYGRGSYEQYV. The CDR3 bases are TGTGCCAGCAGTTACGGACGAGGCTCCTACGAGCAGTACGTC. The gene calls are TRBV6-2 or TRBV6-3 and TRBJ2-7; D is unresolved. V was cut by 2 bases and J by 0 bases, with 8 bases left in between. This CDR3 region has 14 residues. Germline CDR1 and CDR2: MNHEY and SVGEGT.

This clonotype has a handful of counts. The CDR3 loop reads CASSLEQANFNYGYTF. CDR3 DNA sequence: TGTGCCAGCAGCCTCGAGCAGGCGAATTTTAACTATGGCTACACCTTC. This chain links TRBV5-7 with TRBJ1-2; D is uncertain. TRBV5-7 is placed among ORFs of uncertain function. The CDR3 consists of 16 residues. Trimming removed 4 bases from V and 1 base from J, with 17 bases in between.

This clonotype was detected a few times. The CDR3 loop reads CSAIGATNEKLFF. Written as DNA, the CDR3 is TGCAGTGCTATCGGGGCGACTAATGAAAAACTGTTTTTT. This rearrangement joins TRBV20-1 to TRBJ1-4; tentative D call: TRBD1 (5 bases). Trimming took off 4 bases at V and 2 bases at J, with 8 bases between the two ends. This CDR3 is built from 13 residues. Germline values: CDR1 DFQATT, CDR2 SNEGSKA (reference sequence).

The V gene is TRBV7-9, the J gene TRBJ2-6; the match to TRBD1 covers 7 bases. Losses at the gene ends were 3 bases for V and 0 bases for J; bases not matched to a gene: 2. CDR3 length: 16 residues. In germline, CDR1 is SEHNR, CDR2 FQNEAQ (reference sequence). This CDR3 reads CASSFHRGSGANVLTF. The CDR3 DNA reads as TGTGCCAGCAGCTTTCACAGGGGCTCTGGGGCCAACGTCCTGACTTTC.

The V call is TRBV19, the J call TRBJ1-1; a weak D match, TRBD1 (6 bases). The CDR3 extends over 14 amino acids. The germline V and J ends were trimmed by 3 bases and 4 bases, with 12 bases remaining between them. CDR1 is LNHDA, CDR2 SQIVND, per germline (reference sequence). The CDR3 protein is CASSMTGGLTEAFF. CDR3 coding DNA: TGTGCCAGTAGTATGACGGGGGGCCTCACTGAAGCTTTCTTT.

The rearrangement links TRBV7-9 to TRBJ2-1, with TRBD1 matching over 7 bases. The V and J ends lost 6 bases and 10 bases, in that order; junction bases with no gene match: 12. Germline CDR1 is SEHNR and CDR2 is FQNEAQ (reference sequence). The CDR3 length is 14 residues. The CDR3, as DNA: TGTGCCAGCAGGCGACAGGGAGAAAGCGACGAGCAGTTCTTC. It codes for CASRRQGESDEQFF.

V is TRBV4-3 and J is TRBJ1-1; a possible D gene is TRBD1 (5 bases). Trimming took 0 bases from V and 1 from J, leaving 18 bases between them. CDR3 length: 18 residues. CDR1 and CDR2 (germline): LGHNA, YSLEER. CDR3: CASSQDSGLGGANTEAFF. The CDR3 bases are TGCGCCAGCAGCCAAGATAGCGGGCTAGGAGGGGCGAACACTGAAGCTTTCTTT.

This clonotype came up a few times. The rearrangement joins TRBV2 to TRBJ1-2; D is unclear. The germline V gene has CDR1 SNHLY and CDR2 FYNNEI. The CDR3 extends over 15 amino acids. Deletions cut 1 base from V and 1 base from J, with 10 bases between. Written as DNA, the CDR3 is TGTGCCAGCAGTGAAGAGGCCGCAATTAACTATGGCTACACCTTC. Its translation is CASSEEAAINYGYTF.

As regards this clonotype: A read error is possible here, since a much larger clone lies one base away. The rearrangement uses TRBV7-3 and TRBJ2-3, with 7 positions matching TRBD2. V shed 1 base and J 3 bases; nucleotides not matched to a gene: 10. The CDR3 sequence is 17 residues long. Germline V gives CDR1 SGHTA, CDR2 FQGTGA. In nucleotides, the CDR3 is TGTGCCAGCAGCTTAAGTTCCCGTTGCGGGGGTACAGATACGCAGTATTTT. It translates to CASSLSSRCGGTDTQYF.

This clonotype was found once. This chain uses TRBV20-1 with TRBJ1-2; no clear D gene. The CDR3 totals 14 residues. The V gene's germline CDR1 is DFQATT and CDR2 SNEGSKA (reference sequence). Deletions cut 2 bases from V and 7 bases from J, with 17 bases between. The CDR3 bases are TGCAGTGCTAGACTAGACCAGAGATTGCGTGGCTACACCTTC. Protein product: CSARLDQRLRGYTF.

J is TRBJ2-3 and V is TRBV9, with a tentative D call TRBD2 (5 bases). Trimming removed 0 bases from V and 1 base from J, with 9 bases in between. Germline loops: CDR1 SGDLS, CDR2 YYNGEE. The CDR3 is 15 amino acids. This CDR3 reads CASSVEVSGTDTQYF. DNA for the CDR3: TGTGCCAGCAGCGTAGAGGTTAGCGGCACAGATACGCAGTATTTT.

The gene calls are TRBV21-1 and TRBJ2-7. TRBV21-1 is a pseudogene segment. The CDR3 contains 15 residues. The CDR3 here is CASSQRIHEEYEQYV. CDR3 nucleotide sequence: TGTGCCAGCAGCCAAAGGATACACGAAGAGTACGAGCAGTACGTC.

The chain is built from TRBV4-1 and TRBJ2-7; the D call may be TRBD1 or TRBD2 (5 bases each). Germline values: CDR1 MGHRA, CDR2 YSYEKL. Trimming shortened V by 2 bases and J by 5 bases, and 7 bases separated the two germline ends. The CDR3 is made up of 12 amino acids. The CDR3 DNA follows: TGCGCCAGCAGCCAAATGGGGGACGAGCAGTACTTC. Residues: CASSQMGDEQYF.

This clonotype was detected ten times or more. The chain uses TRBV12-3 or TRBV12-4 and TRBJ1-2; a possible D gene is TRBD1 (6 bases). Trimming removed 8 bases from V and 2 bases from J, with 21 bases in between. The CDR3 spans 16 residues. CDR3: CASSRGGTYLNYGYTF. The CDR3 region has the DNA TGTGCCAGCTCGCGTGGGGGCACCTATTTAAACTATGGCTACACCTTC.

CDR3: CASSIRGTDTQYF. The CDR3 DNA sequence: TGTGCCAGCAGCATCCGGGGCACAGATACGCAGTATTTT. The gene calls are TRBV28 and TRBJ2-3, with D unclear. The CDR3 is made up of 13 amino acids. Trimming left V 6 bases short and J 1 base short, with 8 bases between. Germline V CDR1 and CDR2: MDHEN, SYDVKM.

This clonotype has ten or more counts. V usage is TRBV12-3 or TRBV12-4 and J usage is TRBJ1-5, with D tentatively TRBD1 (6 bases). The V and J ends lost 5 bases and 1 base respectively, with 12 bases between them. CDR3 length equals 15 residues. The CDR3 here is CASSLGGGSNQPQHF. The CDR3 DNA follows: TGTGCCAGCAGTCTCGGAGGGGGGAGCAATCAGCCCCAGCATTTT.

The rearrangement joins TRBV7-8 to TRBJ2-5; tentative D call: TRBD1 (7 bases). V was shortened by 3 bases and J by 2 bases, with 13 bases between the two germline ends. The germline V gene encodes CDR1 SGHVS and CDR2 FQNEAQ. CDR3 size: 15 residues. The CDR3 loop reads CASSLEGQIQETQYF. The CDR3 DNA reads as TGTGCCAGCAGCTTGGAGGGACAGATTCAAGAGACCCAGTACTTC.

This clonotype was seen more than once but under ten times. The rearrangement uses TRBV7-3 and TRBJ2-3; 8 bases map to TRBD2. Germline-derived CDR1 and CDR2 are SGHTA and FQGTGA. The CDR3 has 15 residues. Germline trimming cut 2 bases from V and 2 bases from J; bases unmatched to any gene: 3. The CDR3 nucleotides read TGTGCCAGCAGCTTAGCGGGGGGCCACACAGATACGCAGTATTTT. This sequence encodes CASSLAGGHTDTQYF.

The V call is TRBV12-3 or TRBV12-4, the J call TRBJ1-2, with D tentatively TRBD1 (5 bases). Between the trimmed V and J ends, which lost 6 bases and 8 bases, there was a span of 16 bases. There are 13 residues in the CDR3. The CDR3 nucleotides read TGTGCCAGCAGCCCGACAGTTGTTAGCGGCTACACCTTC. This sequence encodes CASSPTVVSGYTF.

The chain links TRBV12-3 or TRBV12-4 to TRBJ2-1; 14 nucleotides align to TRBD2. Trimming cost V 5 bases and J 7 bases; bases outside gene matches: 7. The CDR3 extends over 16 amino acids. The CDR3 DNA reads as TGTGCCAGCAGTAATTTCGGGACTAGCGGGGGAAATGAGCAGTTCTTC. Residues: CASSNFGTSGGNEQFF.

This clonotype was detected many times. In DNA, the CDR3 is TGCAGTGCTGGTAACCCCACTGAGCAGTTCTTC. This codes for CSAGNPTEQFF. The chain employs TRBV20-1 and TRBJ2-1; D gene uncertain. Trimming left V 5 bases short and J 9 bases short, with 11 bases between. Germline V gene lookup returns CDR1 DFQATT and CDR2 SNEGSKA (reference sequence). CDR3 length: 11 amino acids.

V is TRBV27 and J is TRBJ1-2; no firm D call. Germline CDR1 and CDR2: MNHEY and SMNVEV (reference sequence). The CDR3 length is 14 residues. Trimming removed 2 bases at V and 4 bases at J, with 11 bases between. The CDR3 DNA sequence: TGTGCCAGCAGTTTAAGCTGGGGAGGCTATGGCTACACCTTC. This encodes CASSLSWGGYGYTF.

This rearrangement joins TRBV2 to TRBJ2-5; D remains unclear. The V end was cut by 2 bases, the J end by 5 bases, with 3 bases between. The CDR3 length is 11 residues. The germline gives CDR1 SNHLY, CDR2 FYNNEI. The CDR3 here is CASSEYETQYF. CDR3 coding DNA: TGTGCCAGCAGTGAATATGAGACCCAGTACTTC. Supplemented by reference TRBV2 and TRBJ2-5, the full variable domain reads EPEVTQTPSHQVTQMGQEVILRCVPISNHLYFYWYRQILGQKVEFLVSFYNNEISEKSEIFDDQFSVERPDGSNFTLKIRSTKLEDSAMYFCASSEYETQYFGPGTRLLVL.